This T cell receptor (beta chain) was found in a study of cytomegalovirus exposure and HLA in healthy donors. This clone was counted a few times. Libraries were prepared by immunoSEQ multiplex PCR; TCRdb keeps only in-frame clonotypes and omits some of them. The top ten clones hold about 0.8% of a sample with approximately 300,000 clones, 86% of them seen once. Material for sequencing was PBMCs. This TCR was recovered from a woman between 18 and 30 years old in good health and CMV-seronegative.

CDR3 amino acids: CSASDFTEAFF. As DNA, the CDR3 is TGCAGCGCATCCGACTTCACTGAAGCTTTCTTT. This chain joins TRBV29-1 and TRBJ1-1; D remains ambiguous. Trimming left V 7 bases short and J 4 bases short, with 10 bases between. The CDR3 length is 11 residues. Germline lookup yields CDR1 SQVTM and CDR2 ANQGSEA.